Shown below are 28 T cell receptor beta chains from a single sample sequenced in a study of CD8 T cells in ankylosing spondylitis. MiXCR, applied by TCRdb to the 5' RACE reads, yields one record per CDR3 protein. The sample consists of 200,000 or so distinct CDR3 sequences, about 18% of them appearing once. Material: blood, either unsorted or a sorted T cell fraction (not recorded which). The receptors were sampled from a male donor under 30 with ankylosing spondylitis or in good health (not recorded which).

This clonotype was observed at least ten times. The rearrangement uses TRBV7-2 and TRBJ2-5; D remains ambiguous. The ends were cut back, 5 bases at V and 5 bases at J, with 12 bases in the middle. The CDR3 length is 13 residues. The germline CDR1 and CDR2 sequences are SGHTA and FQGNSA. CDR3 sequence: CASSRTLRETQYF. The CDR3 DNA sequence: TGTGCCAGCAGCCGGACGCTCCGGGAGACCCAGTACTTC.

This clonotype was recorded once. The V and J genes are TRBV9 and TRBJ2-1; TRBD2 aligns across 8 bases. Germline V gene data show CDR1 as SGDLS and CDR2 as YYNGEE. This CDR3 has 15 amino acids. The trim removed 0 bases at V and 10 bases at J, leaving 9 bases unmatched. CDR3 sequence reads: CASSVGLAGTGEQFF. The CDR3 bases are TGTGCCAGCAGCGTAGGGCTAGCGGGTACAGGGGAGCAGTTCTTC.

In its sample, this clonotype was seen once. The chain carries TRBV20-1 and TRBJ2-1; TRBD2 aligns across 9 bases. This CDR3 is built from 15 residues. Germline trimming cut 0 bases from V and 9 bases from J; bases unmatched to any gene: 9. The germline V gene encodes CDR1 DFQATT and CDR2 SNEGSKA (reference sequence). CDR3 DNA: TGCAGTGCTAGAGATGGGGCTAGCGGGATAGGTGAGCAGTTCTTC. This gives the protein CSARDGASGIGEQFF.

This chain uses TRBV27 with TRBJ2-7; 8 bases line up with TRBD2. The CDR3 is made up of 14 amino acids. V was clipped by 5 bases and J by 7 bases; unmatched bases: 10. The germline CDR1 and CDR2 sequences are MNHEY and SMNVEV (reference sequence). The CDR3 loop is CASSPGLGTWEQYF. In nucleotides, the CDR3 is TGTGCCAGCAGTCCGGGACTAGGGACTTGGGAGCAGTACTTC.

This clonotype was seen repeatedly, ten times or more. This rearrangement joins TRBV12-3 or TRBV12-4 to TRBJ2-3, with TRBD2 identical over 8 bases. The CDR3 is 15 amino acids. J was trimmed by 6 bases and V by 6 bases; bases with no gene match: 11. For the CDR3, the DNA is TGTGCCAGCAGAGATAGCGGGGAGGTAGGGGATACGCAGTATTTT. It yields the protein CASRDSGEVGDTQYF.

In this sample, this clonotype turned up many times. The chain couples TRBV28 to TRBJ2-2; D gene uncertain. Germline-derived CDR1 and CDR2 are MDHEN and SYDVKM. Trimming cost V 2 bases and J 6 bases, with 7 bases left between them. There are 13 residues in the CDR3. CDR3 sequence: CASSLIAPGELFF. The CDR3 coding sequence is TGTGCCAGCAGTTTAATCGCTCCCGGGGAGCTGTTTTTT.

This clonotype was counted ten times or more. The rearrangement uses TRBV12-3 or TRBV12-4 and TRBJ2-5; possibly TRBD1 for D (5 bases). CDR3 length: 14 amino acids. Trimming removed 7 bases from V and 1 base from J, with 13 bases in between. In DNA form, the CDR3 reads TGTGCCAGCAAGCGCCGACAGCCCCAAGAGACCCAGTACTTC. Amino acids: CASKRRQPQETQYF.

The CDR3 sequence is CSVAHSGQIRNIQYF. DNA for the CDR3: TGCAGCGTTGCCCATTCGGGACAAATACGAAACATTCAGTACTTC. The rearrangement uses TRBV29-1 and TRBJ2-4; a possible D gene is TRBD1 (6 bases). The CDR3 contains 15 residues. In germline, CDR1 is SQVTM, CDR2 ANQGSEA. The V gene lost 4 bases and the J gene lost 6 bases, with 19 bases spanning the gap. The full variable domain, in which reference TRBV29-1 and TRBJ2-4 provide the parts outside the CDR3, is SAVISQKPSRDICQRGTSLTIQCQVDSQVTMMFWYRQQPGQSLTLIATANQGSEATYESGFVIDKFPISRPNLTFSTLTVSNMSPEDSSIYLCSVAHSGQIRNIQYFGAGTRLSVL.

This clonotype was counted at least ten times. This chain uses TRBV7-6 with TRBJ2-1; D possibly corresponds to TRBD2 (6 bases). V was pared by 2 bases and J by 0 bases, with 17 bases between. Germline CDR1 SGHVS, CDR2 FNYEAQ. CDR3 size: 18 residues. The DNA for the CDR3 is TGTGCCAGCAGCTTAAGGTCCCGGATCGGGGGCTCCTACAATGAGCAGTTCTTC. Translating gives CASSLRSRIGGSYNEQFF.

The V and J genes are TRBV29-1 and TRBJ2-3, with TRBD2 matching 12 bases. Germline CDR1 and CDR2: SQVTM and ANQGSEA. The CDR3 has 12 residues. V lost 7 bases, J lost 15 bases, and 11 bases stayed unmatched. The CDR3 loop is CSDTVTSGRIYF. The CDR3, as DNA: TGCAGCGATACTGTGACTAGCGGGAGAATATATTTT.

This clonotype was recorded at least ten times. The gene calls are TRBV10-3 and TRBJ2-5; 10 positions match TRBD2. V trimming: 5 bases; J trimming: 5 bases; junction bases outside the gene matches: 5. CDR3 size: 14 residues. Per germline, CDR1 ENHRY and CDR2 SYGVKD. The CDR3 DNA sequence: TGTGCCATCAGTACACTAGCGGGATTGGAGACCCAGTACTTC. Protein: CAISTLAGLETQYF.

There are many counts of this clonotype. The chain links TRBV5-1 to TRBJ2-1; 7 bases are a match to TRBD2. The length of the CDR3 is 14 residues. The V gene end was trimmed by 7 bases and the J gene end by 8 bases; junction bases not matched to a gene: 12. CDR1 is SGHRS, CDR2 YFSETQ, per germline. CDR3 region: CASGGDVAYDEQFF. In DNA, the CDR3 is TGCGCCAGCGGGGGGGACGTAGCGTACGATGAGCAGTTCTTC.

This clonotype was recorded at least ten times. The chain has TRBV6-5 and TRBJ2-1, with D maybe TRBD2 (5 bases). Trimming stripped 0 bases from V and 4 bases from J, with 13 bases between. This CDR3 spans 16 amino acids. CDR1 and CDR2 from the germline V gene are MNHEY and SVGAGI. CDR3 nucleotides: TGTGCCAGCAGTTACTCGACCAGCGGCCCTTACAATGAGCAGTTCTTC. It yields the protein CASSYSTSGPYNEQFF.

The chain recombines TRBV11-2 with TRBJ2-1; the match to TRBD1 covers 7 bases. The germline V gene has CDR1 SGHAT and CDR2 FQNNGV. The CDR3 extends over 13 amino acids. The ends lost 8 bases at V and 2 bases at J; junction bases unmatched: 3. CDR3 sequence: CASLGQTYNEQFF. CDR3 DNA sequence: TGTGCCAGCTTGGGACAGACCTACAATGAGCAGTTCTTC.

This clonotype has a count of ten or more. This rearrangement joins TRBV28 to TRBJ2-3; 11 bases line up with TRBD2. The CDR3 consists of 16 residues. After removal of 5 bases from V and 6 bases from J, the junction contained 10 bases not matched to a gene. Germline V gives CDR1 MDHEN, CDR2 SYDVKM. As DNA, the CDR3 is TGTGCCAGCAGTCCCCGAGAACTAGCGGGAGCCGATACGCAGTATTTT. Translating it yields CASSPRELAGADTQYF. Complete variable domain (other parts from reference TRBV28 and TRBJ2-3): DVKVTQSSRYLVKRTGEKVFLECVQDMDHENMFWYRQDPGLGLRLIYFSYDVKMKEKGDIPEGYSVSREKKERFSLILESASTNQTSMYLCASSPRELAGADTQYFGPGTRLTVL.

This clonotype came up many times. The chain links TRBV5-6 to TRBJ2-5; D is possibly TRBD1 or TRBD2 (5 bases each). The CDR3 extends over 17 amino acids. Germline V gene sequence: CDR1 SGHDT, CDR2 YYEEEE. The germline V and J ends were trimmed by 4 bases and 0 bases, with 19 bases remaining between them. This CDR3 reads CASSPEIVGRDQETQYF. As DNA, the CDR3 is TGTGCCAGCAGCCCCGAAATCGTGGGACGGGACCAAGAGACCCAGTACTTC.

This clonotype was observed many times. The CDR3 DNA reads TGCAGTGCTAGAGATTCGCGACTAGCGGAGTACGAGCAGTACTTC. The encoded protein is CSARDSRLAEYEQYF. The V gene is TRBV20-1, the J gene TRBJ2-7; 9 nucleotides agree with TRBD2. Germline assignment: CDR1 DFQATT and CDR2 SNEGSKA (reference sequence). After removal of 0 bases from V and 4 bases from J, the junction contained 7 bases not matched to a gene. The CDR3 consists of 15 residues.

This clonotype occurred many times. The V call is TRBV27, the J call TRBJ2-1, with a weak D call TRBD1 (6 bases). The CDR3 is 14 residues long. Trimming pared 6 bases from V and 0 bases from J, leaving 9 bases between. Per germline, CDR1 MNHEY and CDR2 SMNVEV (reference sequence). The CDR3 reads CASRTTGSYNEQFF. In DNA form, the CDR3 reads TGTGCCAGCAGGACGACAGGCTCCTACAATGAGCAGTTCTTC.

This clonotype showed up many times. The chain combines TRBV28 with TRBJ2-7; a possible D gene is TRBD1 (6 bases). The CDR3 loop spans 13 amino acids. With 3 bases removed from V and 3 bases from J, the gap between germline ends came to 9 bases. CDR1 and CDR2 (germline): MDHEN, SYDVKM. The CDR3 DNA reads as TGTGCCAGCAGTTTTTCAGGGGTCTACGAGCAGTACTTC. Its translation: CASSFSGVYEQYF.

This clonotype came up many times. The chain is built from TRBV6-5 and TRBJ2-7; D call uncertain. Trimming took 0 bases from V and 0 from J, leaving 12 bases between them. This CDR3 is 16 amino acids long. CDR1 MNHEY and CDR2 SVGAGI come from the germline V gene. The CDR3: CASSYSILSSSYEQYF. The CDR3 nucleotides read TGTGCCAGCAGTTACTCGATTTTATCCAGCTCCTACGAGCAGTACTTC.

This clonotype was observed many times. The chain links TRBV20-1 to TRBJ1-5; 7 nucleotides agree with TRBD1. Trimming took 6 bases from V and 2 from J; bases not matched to a gene: 10. This CDR3 has 15 amino acids. Germline V gene lookup returns CDR1 DFQATT and CDR2 SNEGSKA (reference sequence). For the CDR3, the DNA is TGCAGTGCCAACAGCAGGGGGACGGGCAATCAGCCCCAGCATTTT. Protein product: CSANSRGTGNQPQHF.

There are many counts of this clonotype. The V call is TRBV4-1, the J call TRBJ2-1; the D is unclear. V lost 5 bases to trimming and J lost 4 bases, with 15 bases between them. This CDR3 region has 15 residues. Germline CDR1 reads MGHRA; CDR2 reads YSYEKL. Here the CDR3 reads CASSTVSSLYNEQFF. CDR3 nucleotides: TGCGCCAGCAGCACCGTGTCCTCCCTATACAATGAGCAGTTCTTC.

This clonotype was found many times. The chain is built from TRBV9 and TRBJ2-5; D assignment may be TRBD1 or TRBD2 (5 bases each). This CDR3 comprises 15 residues. From germline, CDR1 is SGDLS and CDR2 YYNGEE. V lost 0 bases and J 4 bases, leaving 13 bases between the germline ends. The CDR3 here is CASSVGDSGPETQYF. CDR3 bases: TGTGCCAGCAGCGTAGGTGACAGCGGACCAGAGACCCAGTACTTC.

The chain recombines TRBV4-2 with TRBJ1-2; perhaps TRBD1 as D (5 bases). The CDR3 covers 17 residues. V shed 0 bases and J shed 0 bases, with 14 bases lying between them. Looked up from germline, CDR1 is LGHNA and CDR2 is YNFKEQ. The CDR3 here is CASSQDLDKRPNYGYTF. DNA of the CDR3: TGTGCCAGCAGCCAAGATTTGGACAAGAGACCTAACTATGGCTACACCTTC.

In this sample, this clonotype turned up many times. The J gene is TRBJ2-7, the V gene TRBV7-9; D remains unclear. Germline-derived CDR1 and CDR2 are SEHNR and FQNEAQ (reference sequence). CDR3 length equals 11 residues. V was pared by 3 bases and J by 4 bases, with 4 bases between. DNA for the CDR3: TGTGCCAGCAGCTTTCTTTACGAGCAGTACGTC. This encodes CASSFLYEQYV.

The table lists this clonotype with many counts. V is TRBV4-1 and J is TRBJ2-7; 10 bases match TRBD1. The germline gives CDR1 MGHRA, CDR2 YSYEKL. The CDR3 length is 16 residues. J lost 0 bases, V lost 4 bases, and 6 bases had no gene match. The CDR3 reads CASSPIGQGGSYEQYV. CDR3 DNA: TGCGCCAGCAGCCCGATCGGACAGGGGGGCTCCTACGAGCAGTACGTC.

This clonotype was detected ten times or more. This chain connects TRBV6-5 to TRBJ1-4; D perhaps matches TRBD1 (6 bases). This CDR3 spans 17 amino acids. Trimming stripped 0 bases from V and 5 bases from J, with 16 bases between. CDR1 and CDR2 from the germline V gene are MNHEY and SVGAGI. CDR3: CASSYSSRGAVNEKLFF. As DNA, the CDR3 is TGTGCCAGCAGTTACTCGAGTAGGGGGGCGGTCAATGAAAAACTGTTTTTT.

J is TRBJ1-4 and V is TRBV12-3 or TRBV12-4; no firm D call. The CDR3 extends over 14 amino acids. The V end was cut by 2 bases, the J end by 0 bases, with 4 bases between. The DNA for the CDR3 is TGTGCCAGCAGTTTAAGGTCAACTAATGAAAAACTGTTTTTT. Encoded protein: CASSLRSTNEKLFF.